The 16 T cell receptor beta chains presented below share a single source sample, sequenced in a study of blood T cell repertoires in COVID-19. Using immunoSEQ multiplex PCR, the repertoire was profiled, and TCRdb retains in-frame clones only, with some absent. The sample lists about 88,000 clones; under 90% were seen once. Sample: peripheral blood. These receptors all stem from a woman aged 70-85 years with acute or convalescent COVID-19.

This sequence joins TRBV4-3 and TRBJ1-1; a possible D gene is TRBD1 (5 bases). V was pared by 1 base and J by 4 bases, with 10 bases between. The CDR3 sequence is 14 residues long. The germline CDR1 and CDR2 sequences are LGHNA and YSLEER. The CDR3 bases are TGCGCCAGCAGCCAAGTGTCAGGGCGCACTGAAGCTTTCTTT. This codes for CASSQVSGRTEAFF.

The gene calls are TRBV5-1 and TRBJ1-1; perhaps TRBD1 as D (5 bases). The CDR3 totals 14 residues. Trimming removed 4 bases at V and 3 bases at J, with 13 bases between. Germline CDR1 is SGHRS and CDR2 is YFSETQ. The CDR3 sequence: CASSQDIFYTEAFF. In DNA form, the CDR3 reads TGCGCCAGCAGCCAGGACATTTTCTACACTGAAGCTTTCTTT.

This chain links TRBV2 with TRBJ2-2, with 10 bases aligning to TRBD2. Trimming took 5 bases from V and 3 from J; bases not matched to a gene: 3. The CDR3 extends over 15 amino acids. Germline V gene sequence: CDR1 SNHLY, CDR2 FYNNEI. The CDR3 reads CASSLLAGDTGELFF. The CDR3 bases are TGTGCCAGCAGTCTTCTAGCGGGGGACACCGGGGAGCTGTTTTTT.

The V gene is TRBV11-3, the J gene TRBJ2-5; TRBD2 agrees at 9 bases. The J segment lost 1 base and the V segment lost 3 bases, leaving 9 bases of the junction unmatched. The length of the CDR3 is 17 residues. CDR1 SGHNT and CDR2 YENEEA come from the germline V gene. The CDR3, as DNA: TGTGCCAGCAGCTTCCCCTATTTTAGCGGGAGCCAAGAGACCCAGTACTTC. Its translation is CASSFPYFSGSQETQYF. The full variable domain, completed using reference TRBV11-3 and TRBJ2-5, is EAGVVQSPRYKIIEKKQPVAFWCNPISGHNTLYWYLQNLGQGPELLIRYENEEAVDDSQLPKDRFSAERLKGVDSTLKIQPAELGDSAVYLCASSFPYFSGSQETQYFGPGTRLLVL.

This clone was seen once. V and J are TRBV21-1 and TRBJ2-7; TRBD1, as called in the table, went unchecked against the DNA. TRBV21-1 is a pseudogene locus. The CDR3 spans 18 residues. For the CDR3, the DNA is TGTGCCAGCAGCAAGGGTCAGGGGAATCCAAAAAGTACCTACGAGCAGTACGTC. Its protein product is CASSKGQGNPKSTYEQYV.

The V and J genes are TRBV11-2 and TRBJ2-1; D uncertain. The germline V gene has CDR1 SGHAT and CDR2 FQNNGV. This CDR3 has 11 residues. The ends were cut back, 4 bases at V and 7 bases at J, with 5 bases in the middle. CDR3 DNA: TGTGCCAGCAGCTCCCTAAATGAGCAGTTCTTC. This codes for CASSSLNEQFF.

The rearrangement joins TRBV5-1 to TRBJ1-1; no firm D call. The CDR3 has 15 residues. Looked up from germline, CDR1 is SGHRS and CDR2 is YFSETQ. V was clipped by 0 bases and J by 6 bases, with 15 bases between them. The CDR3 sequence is CASSLDRVNIAEAFF. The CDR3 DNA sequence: TGCGCCAGCAGCTTGGACCGCGTTAATATCGCTGAAGCTTTCTTT. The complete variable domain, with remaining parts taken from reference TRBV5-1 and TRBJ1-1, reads KAGVTQTPRYLIKTRGQQVTLSCSPISGHRSVSWYQQTPGQGLQFLFEYFSETQRNKGNFPGRFSGRQFSNSRSEMNVSTLELGDSALYLCASSLDRVNIAEAFFGQGTRLTVV.

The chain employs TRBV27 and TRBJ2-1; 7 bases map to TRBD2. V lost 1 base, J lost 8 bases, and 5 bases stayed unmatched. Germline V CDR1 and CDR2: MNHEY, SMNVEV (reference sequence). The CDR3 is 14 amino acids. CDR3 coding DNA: TGTGCCAGCAGTTTATGGCAGGGAGGGGATGAGCAGTTCTTC. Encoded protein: CASSLWQGGDEQFF.

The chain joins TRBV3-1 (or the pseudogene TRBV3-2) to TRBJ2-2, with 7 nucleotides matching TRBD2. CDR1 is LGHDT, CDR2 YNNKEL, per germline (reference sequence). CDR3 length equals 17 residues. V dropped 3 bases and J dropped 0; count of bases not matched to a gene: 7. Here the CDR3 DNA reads TGTGCCAGCAGCCAGCCCGGACGGGGGGCGAACACCGGGGAGCTGTTTTTT. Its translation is CASSQPGRGANTGELFF.

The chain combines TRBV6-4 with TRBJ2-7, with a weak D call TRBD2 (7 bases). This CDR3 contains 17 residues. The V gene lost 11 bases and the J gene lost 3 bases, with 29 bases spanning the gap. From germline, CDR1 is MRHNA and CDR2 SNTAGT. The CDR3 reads CAGLGGAGKPPGYEQYV. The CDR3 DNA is TGTGCCGGTCTAGGGGGGGCCGGGAAGCCTCCGGGCTACGAGCAGTACGTC.

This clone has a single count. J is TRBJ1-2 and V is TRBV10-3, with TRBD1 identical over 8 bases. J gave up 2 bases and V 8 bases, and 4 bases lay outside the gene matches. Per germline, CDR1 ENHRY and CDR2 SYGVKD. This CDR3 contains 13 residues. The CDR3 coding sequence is TGTGCCATCGGGACAGGCGCCAACTATGGCTACACCTTC. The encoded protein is CAIGTGANYGYTF.

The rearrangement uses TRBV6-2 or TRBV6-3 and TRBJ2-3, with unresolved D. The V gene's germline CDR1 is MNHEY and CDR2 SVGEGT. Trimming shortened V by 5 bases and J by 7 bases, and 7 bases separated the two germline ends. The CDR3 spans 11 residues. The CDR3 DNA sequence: TGTGCCAGCAGTCGACAATATACGCAGTATTTT. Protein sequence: CASSRQYTQYF.

The CDR3: CASAPARDYGYTF. The CDR3 DNA follows: TGTGCCAGCGCCCCCGCGCGGGACTATGGCTACACCTTC. The gene calls are TRBV7-2 and TRBJ1-2, with unresolved D. Germline V gene data show CDR1 as SGHTA and CDR2 as FQGNSA. V was cut by 8 bases and J by 3 bases, with 13 bases left in between. The CDR3 runs to 13 residues.

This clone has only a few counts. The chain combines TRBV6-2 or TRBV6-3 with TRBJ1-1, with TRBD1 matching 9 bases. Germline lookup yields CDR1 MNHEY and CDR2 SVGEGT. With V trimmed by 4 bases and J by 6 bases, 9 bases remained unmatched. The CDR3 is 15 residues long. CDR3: CASSFRDRERSEAFF. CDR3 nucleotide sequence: TGTGCCAGCAGTTTCCGGGACAGGGAGAGATCTGAAGCTTTCTTT.

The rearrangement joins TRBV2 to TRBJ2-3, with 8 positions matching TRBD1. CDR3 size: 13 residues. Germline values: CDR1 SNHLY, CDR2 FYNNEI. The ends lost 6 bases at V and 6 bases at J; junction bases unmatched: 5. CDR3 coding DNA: TGTGCCAGCAGACCAGGGGGCAGGGATACGCAGTATTTT. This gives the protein CASRPGGRDTQYF.

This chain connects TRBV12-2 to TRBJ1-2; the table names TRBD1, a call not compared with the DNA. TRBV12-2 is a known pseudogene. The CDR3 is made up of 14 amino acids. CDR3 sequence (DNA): TGTGCAAGACTGACAGGGAAAATTGACTATGGCTACACCTTC. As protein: CARLTGKIDYGYTF.